These 21 T cell receptor beta chains share one sample of origin, sequenced in a study of cytomegalovirus exposure and HLA in healthy donors. The PCR had 60 Vbeta and 13 Jbeta primers. Here immunoSEQ multiplex PCR was the method, and the copy in TCRdb shows in-frame clones only, minus some. The sample has 150,000 to 200,000 clones, around 82% seen once. The sequencing sample was made of PBMCs. These receptors came from a young man in good health and CMV-seronegative.

The J gene is TRBJ2-2, the V gene TRBV6-6; D might be TRBD1 (5 bases). Trimming took off 2 bases at V and 5 bases at J, with 12 bases between the two ends. The germline gives CDR1 MNHNY, CDR2 SVGAGI (reference sequence). The CDR3 consists of 15 residues. CDR3 sequence (DNA): TGTGCCAGCAGTTACATTGGGGCGGAAACCGGGGAGCTGTTTTTT. Its protein product is CASSYIGAETGELFF.

This clone was seen only once. The DNA of the CDR3 is TGTGCCAGCAGTTCACCTATCCGACAGGGCGTCACTGAAGCTTTCTTT. Residues: CASSSPIRQGVTEAFF. The gene calls are TRBV6-5 and TRBJ1-1, with 7 bases identical to TRBD1. The V segment lost 4 bases and the J segment 4 bases; nucleotides outside the gene matches: 12. The CDR3 runs to 16 residues. Germline V lookup: CDR1 MNHEY, CDR2 SVGAGI.

This sequence joins TRBV7-8 and TRBJ2-1, with 14 bases matching TRBD2. The CDR3 loop spans 18 amino acids. The V and J ends lost 5 bases and 9 bases, in that order; junction bases with no gene match: 15. Germline V gene sequence: CDR1 SGHVS, CDR2 FQNEAQ. The CDR3, as DNA: TGTGCCAGCAGCCTCCGACTAGCGGGGGGGAATGCACAGGCTGAGCAGTTCTTC. Translating gives CASSLRLAGGNAQAEQFF.

The V call is TRBV9, the J call TRBJ2-1; 10 bases fit TRBD2. V lost 5 bases, J lost 3 bases, and 5 bases stayed unmatched. The CDR3 totals 15 residues. The germline CDR1 and CDR2 sequences are SGDLS and YYNGEE. CDR3 region: CASRASGSGYNEQFF. DNA of the CDR3: TGTGCCAGCAGAGCTAGCGGGAGCGGCTACAATGAGCAGTTCTTC.

This CDR3 is CASSRYLGVGARGEQYF. CDR3 sequence (DNA): TGCGCCAGCAGCCGATATCTAGGAGTGGGAGCTCGCGGCGAGCAGTACTTC. The rearrangement joins TRBV4-3 to TRBJ2-7, with D perhaps TRBD2 (5 bases). The germline V gene encodes CDR1 LGHNA and CDR2 YSLEER. V was trimmed by 4 bases and J by 6 bases, leaving 25 bases between them. CDR3 size: 17 residues.

The table lists this clone with a few counts. The CDR3 here is CASSVRGQGSWGEKLFF. DNA for the CDR3: TGCGCCAGCAGCGTAAGGGGTCAGGGGTCCTGGGGTGAAAAACTGTTTTTT. The chain couples TRBV4-3 to TRBJ1-4; tentative D call: TRBD1 (6 bases). The CDR3 length is 17 residues. Trimming left V 5 bases short and J 7 bases short, with 23 bases between. Germline V gene data show CDR1 as LGHNA and CDR2 as YSLEER.

This chain connects TRBV6-5 to TRBJ1-1, with a weak D call TRBD1 (6 bases). From germline, CDR1 is MNHEY and CDR2 SVGAGI. CDR3 length equals 15 residues. V was cut by 5 bases and J by 1 base, with 14 bases left in between. The CDR3 coding sequence is TGTGCCAGCAGTGGGCCGGGACACCGGAACACTGAAGCTTTCTTT. Its translation: CASSGPGHRNTEAFF.

The V gene is TRBV5-4, the J gene TRBJ1-1; 7 bases line up with TRBD1. Germline CDR1 SGHNT, CDR2 YYREEE (reference sequence). The CDR3 runs to 15 residues. V lost 2 bases, J lost 2 bases, and 6 bases stayed unmatched. Here the CDR3 reads CASSFPGQVNTEAFF. The CDR3 bases are TGTGCCAGCAGCTTTCCCGGACAGGTCAACACTGAAGCTTTCTTT.

The CDR3 region is CASSETRQETQYF. DNA for the CDR3: TGCGCCAGCAGTGAGACTAGACAAGAGACCCAGTACTTC. V usage is TRBV5-1 and J usage is TRBJ2-5; D might be TRBD2 (6 bases). Between the trimmed V and J ends, which lost 5 bases and 2 bases, there was a span of 10 bases. Per germline, CDR1 SGHRS and CDR2 YFSETQ. This CDR3 spans 13 amino acids.

The chain uses TRBV19 and TRBJ1-4, with D possibly matching TRBD1 (5 bases). With 5 bases removed from V and 0 bases from J, the gap between germline ends came to 16 bases. Germline V gives CDR1 LNHDA, CDR2 SQIVND (reference sequence). CDR3 size: 17 residues. CDR3 loop: CASSGHPGVATNEKLFF. As DNA, the CDR3 is TGTGCCAGTAGTGGCCACCCGGGGGTTGCAACTAATGAAAAACTGTTTTTT. The whole variable domain, remainder taken from reference TRBV19 and TRBJ1-4, is DGGITQSPKYLFRKEGQNVTLSCEQNLNHDAMYWYRQDPGQGLRLIYYSQIVNDFQKGDIAEGYSVSREKKESFPLTVTSAQKNPTAFYLCASSGHPGVATNEKLFFGSGTQLSVL.

The chain joins TRBV2 to TRBJ1-5, with a possible D match to TRBD1 (5 bases). CDR1 SNHLY and CDR2 FYNNEI come from the germline V gene. The CDR3 contains 13 residues. V was shortened by 6 bases and J by 4 bases, with 10 bases between the two germline ends. The CDR3 loop reads CASSGGGNQPQHF. The CDR3 DNA reads TGTGCCAGCAGCGGGGGGGGGAATCAGCCCCAGCATTTT. Using reference TRBV2 and TRBJ1-5 for the parts outside the CDR3, the full variable domain is EPEVTQTPSHQVTQMGQEVILRCVPISNHLYFYWYRQILGQKVEFLVSFYNNEISEKSEIFDDQFSVERPDGSNFTLKIRSTKLEDSAMYFCASSGGGNQPQHFGDGTRLSIL.

V is TRBV9 and J is TRBJ1-6, with a weak D call TRBD1 (6 bases). Germline assignment: CDR1 SGDLS and CDR2 YYNGEE. Trimming shortened V by 3 bases and J by 13 bases, and 17 bases separated the two germline ends. This CDR3 comprises 14 residues. The CDR3 region is CASSAWTAPRPLHF. The DNA of the CDR3 is TGTGCCAGCAGCGCCTGGACAGCCCCTCGTCCCCTCCACTTT.

The chain couples TRBV30 to TRBJ2-3; 11 positions agree with TRBD2. Per the germline V gene, CDR1 is GTSNPN and CDR2 is SVGIG (reference sequence). Unmatched junction bases numbered 4, after V lost 3 bases and J lost 2 bases. The CDR3 length is 15 residues. The CDR3 spells CAWRRTSGSTDTQYF. The CDR3 bases are TGTGCCTGGAGAAGGACTAGCGGGTCCACAGATACGCAGTATTTT.

The rearrangement links TRBV7-2 to TRBJ2-7; tentatively, D is TRBD1 (5 bases). The CDR3 has 14 amino acids. Germline lookup yields CDR1 SGHTA and CDR2 FQGNSA. The V gene lost 2 bases and the J gene lost 7 bases, with 15 bases spanning the gap. CDR3 DNA: TGTGCCAGCAGCTTAAACTTAGGGGCCGGTGAGCAGTACTTC. Its protein product is CASSLNLGAGEQYF. The complete variable domain, with remaining parts taken from reference TRBV7-2 and TRBJ2-7, reads GAGVSQSPSNKVTEKGKDVELRCDPISGHTALYWYRQSLGQGLEFLIYFQGNSAPDKSGLPSDRFSAERTGGSVSTLTIQRTQQEDSAVYLCASSLNLGAGEQYFGPGTRLTVT.

This clone was counted between two and nine times. This chain uses TRBV4-1 with TRBJ2-7; tentatively, D is TRBD2 (5 bases). The CDR3 is made up of 16 amino acids. Germline assignment: CDR1 MGHRA and CDR2 YSYEKL. V lost 1 base and J lost 4, with 17 bases in between. The CDR3 nucleotides read TGCGCCAGCAGCCAAGCTTTGGCGGGCCCATCTTACGAGCAGTACTTC. Residues: CASSQALAGPSYEQYF.

This chain links TRBV20-1 with TRBJ2-7; D is undetermined. The V end lost 3 bases, the J end lost 4 bases, and 7 bases lay between the germline ends. The V gene's germline CDR1 is DFQATT and CDR2 SNEGSKA (reference sequence). The CDR3 extends over 11 amino acids. CDR3: CSASLQYEQYF. Written as DNA, the CDR3 is TGCAGTGCTAGTTTGCAGTACGAGCAGTACTTC.

The gene calls are TRBV7-6 and TRBJ2-3; the D gene is possibly TRBD2 (6 bases). Germline CDR1 and CDR2: SGHVS and FNYEAQ. CDR3 length equals 18 residues. V was clipped by 0 bases and J by 2 bases, with 18 bases between them. As DNA, the CDR3 is TGTGCCAGCAGCTTAGCGCATTCCCCCGAGCGGGCCACAGATACGCAGTATTTT. Amino acids: CASSLAHSPERATDTQYF. The full variable domain, rest sourced from reference TRBV7-6 and TRBJ2-3, is GAGVSQSPRYKVTKRGQDVALRCDPISGHVSLYWYRQALGQGPEFLTYFNYEAQQDKSGLPNDRFSAERPEGSISTLTIQRTEQRDSAMYRCASSLAHSPERATDTQYFGPGTRLTVL.

The CDR3 sequence: CASSLGPGSYNEQFF. The CDR3 DNA reads TGTGCCAGCAGCTTGGGGCCGGGAAGCTACAATGAGCAGTTCTTC. This chain connects TRBV5-8 to TRBJ2-1; D possibly corresponds to TRBD2 (5 bases). CDR1 and CDR2 (germline): SGHTS, YDEGEE. Trimming removed 0 bases at V and 3 bases at J, with 10 bases between. This CDR3 contains 15 residues. The variable domain in full, completed from reference TRBV5-8 and TRBJ2-1, reads EAGVTQSPTHLIKTRGQQATLRCSPISGHTSVYWYQQALGLGLQFLLWYDEGEERNRGNFPPRFSGRQFPNYSSELNVNALELEDSALYLCASSLGPGSYNEQFFGPGTRLTVL.

The V call is TRBV14, the J call TRBJ2-7, with a weak D call TRBD2 (5 bases). V was trimmed by 1 base and J by 6 bases, leaving 16 bases between them. Germline CDR1 and CDR2: SGHDN and FVKESK. The CDR3 totals 15 residues. The CDR3 region is CASSQVEGRPCEQYF. Here the CDR3 DNA reads TGTGCCAGCAGCCAAGTAGAGGGCAGGCCCTGCGAGCAGTACTTC. The full variable domain, completed using reference TRBV14 and TRBJ2-7, is EAGVTQFPSHSVIEKGQTVTLRCDPISGHDNLYWYRRVMGKEIKFLLHFVKESKQDESGMPNNRFLAERTGGTYSTLKVQPAELEDSGVYFCASSQVEGRPCEQYFGPGTRLTVT.

The chain couples TRBV14 to TRBJ2-1; 15 bases are a match to TRBD2. Losses at the gene ends were 4 bases for V and 5 bases for J; bases not matched to a gene: 6. CDR3 length: 17 residues. Germline V gene lookup returns CDR1 SGHDN and CDR2 FVKESK. CDR3 nucleotide sequence: TGTGCCAGCAGCCTGGGACTAGCGGGAGGCTTGAACAATGAGCAGTTCTTC. It encodes CASSLGLAGGLNNEQFF.

As regards this clone: One end of the junction is discordant with germline, which a read error may explain. The chain uses TRBV15 and TRBJ1-3; D is possibly TRBD1 (5 bases). The CDR3 length is 16 residues. Looked up from germline, CDR1 is LNHNV and CDR2 is YYDKDF (reference sequence). CDR3 loop: CATSREGVNSGSTIYF. The DNA for the CDR3 is TGTGCCACCAGCAGAGAAGGGGTGAACTCTGGAAGCACCATATATTTT. The whole variable domain, remainder taken from reference TRBV15 and TRBJ1-3, is DAMVIQNPRYQVTQFGKPVTLSCSQTLNHNVMYWYQQKSSQAPKLLFHYYDKDFNNEADTPDNFQSRRPNTSFCFLDIRSPGLGDTAMYLCATSREGVNSGSTIYFGEGSWLTVV.